Below, 3 T cell receptor beta chains from the same sample are listed, as sequenced in a study of CD8 T cells in ankylosing spondylitis. For these TCRs, the target antigens are not known. Study-wide findings and caveats: Ankylosing spondylitis blood seemed to carry a telltale TCR beta motif made of several highly homologous variants.

TCRdb ran MiXCR on the 5' RACE reads and lists one entry per CDR3 protein. The data hold about 540,000 distinct CDR3 sequences, with roughly 12% observed a single time. Material: blood, either unsorted or a sorted T cell fraction (not recorded which). The receptors were gathered from a male donor with ankylosing spondylitis.

This clonotype was recorded at least ten times. The chain couples TRBV5-1 to TRBJ2-3; no clear D. The CDR3 runs to 14 residues. V lost 2 bases to trimming and J lost 2 bases, with 9 bases between them. Looked up from germline, CDR1 is SGHRS and CDR2 is YFSETQ. The CDR3 DNA reads TGCGCCAGCAGCTTAGAAGATCTCACAGATACGCAGTATTTT. It is translated as CASSLEDLTDTQYF.

This clonotype appeared a few times. The chain joins TRBV9 to TRBJ2-3; the D is unclear. Per germline, CDR1 SGDLS and CDR2 YYNGEE. This CDR3 has 16 amino acids. V lost 4 bases to trimming and J lost 0 bases, with 15 bases between them. In DNA form, the CDR3 reads TGTGCCAGCAGCCCCCACTGGACCTCTAGCACAGATACGCAGTATTTT. Protein product: CASSPHWTSSTDTQYF.

This clonotype was found a few times. This rearrangement joins TRBV14 to TRBJ2-2; the D is unclear. The CDR3 totals 15 residues. The germline gives CDR1 SGHDN, CDR2 FVKESK. V dropped 3 bases and J dropped 0 bases, with 8 bases sitting between them. CDR3 sequence reads: CASSHRYANTGELFF. CDR3 bases: TGTGCCAGCAGCCACAGATACGCGAACACCGGGGAGCTGTTTTTT.